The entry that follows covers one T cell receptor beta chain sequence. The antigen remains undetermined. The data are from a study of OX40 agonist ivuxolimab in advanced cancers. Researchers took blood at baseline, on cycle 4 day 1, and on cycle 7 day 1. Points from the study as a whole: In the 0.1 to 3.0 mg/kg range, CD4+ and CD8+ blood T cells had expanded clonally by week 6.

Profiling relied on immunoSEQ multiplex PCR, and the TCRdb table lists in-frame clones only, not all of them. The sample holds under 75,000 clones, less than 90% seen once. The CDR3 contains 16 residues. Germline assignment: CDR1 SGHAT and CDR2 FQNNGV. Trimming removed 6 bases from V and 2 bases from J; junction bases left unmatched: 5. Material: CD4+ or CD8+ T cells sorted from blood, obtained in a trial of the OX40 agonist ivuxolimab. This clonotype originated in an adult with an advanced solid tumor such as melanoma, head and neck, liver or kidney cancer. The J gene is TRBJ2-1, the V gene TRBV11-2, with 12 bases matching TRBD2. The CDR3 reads CASRRLAGGPYNEQFF. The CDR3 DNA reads TGTGCCAGCAGAAGGCTAGCGGGGGGGCCCTACAATGAGCAGTTCTTC.